The source of this T cell receptor beta chain is a study of T cells in Graves' hyperthyroidism and ophthalmopathy. As concerns this clonotype: Its antigen is currently unknown.

The V segment lost 5 bases and the J segment 3 bases; nucleotides outside the gene matches: 5. The germline V gene has CDR1 MNHNS and CDR2 SASEGT. The CDR3 spans 14 residues. General study points: Clonotypes that were expanded in thyroid above 0.001 mostly appeared in blood too.

Patients aged 18 to 65 had newly diagnosed hyperthyroidism lasting under 2 months. Any patient presenting with uncontrolled infection, other autoimmune disease, pregnancy or lactation was left out. Amplification targeted TCR beta CDR3 regions from RNA transcripts. A set of HTBI primers served as the primers for a first-round RT-PCR of the TCR CDR3. TCRdb analysed the multiplex PCR reads with MiXCR anew, one entry per CDR3 protein. The data hold 500,000 to 700,000 distinct CDR3 sequences, with 15% to 20% observed a single time. Sequenced material: blood. The origin of this receptor is a young woman with Graves' hyperthyroidism. The V call is TRBV6-1, the J call TRBJ2-5, with 8 bases lining up with TRBD2. CDR3 protein: CASSPGGEEETQYF. For the CDR3, the DNA is TGTGCCAGCAGTCCGGGGGGGGAGGAAGAGACCCAGTACTTC.